This T cell receptor beta chain was sequenced for a study of cytomegalovirus exposure and HLA in healthy donors. Study outcomes and limitations: A later analysis, which compared TCR beta chains of equal frequency, found the HLA-associated ones more clonally expanded. Analyses of presence and absence presupposed an approximately uniform sequencing depth across donors. A later analysis reported that several of the most significant clusters appeared to be linked to common viral pathogens, among them Epstein-Barr virus.

The germline V gene has CDR1 PRHDT and CDR2 FYEKMQ (reference sequence). This CDR3 has 14 amino acids. The V end lost 3 bases, the J end lost 5 bases, and 13 bases lay between the germline ends. On this clone itself: The target antigen is unknown.

60 Vbeta and 13 Jbeta primers were used in PCR. The method was immunoSEQ multiplex PCR; TCRdb's version includes in-frame clones alone and lacks a portion of them. The sample has about 130,000 clones, approximately 75% seen once; the top ten hold 3% to 4%. This sequence was found in a woman aged 50 to 60 in good health and CMV-seronegative. This chain joins TRBV13 and TRBJ1-1, with D possibly TRBD1 on 6 matching bases. Specimen: PBMCs. CDR3 sequence reads: CASSFNRVLTEAFF. The CDR3, as DNA: TGTGCCAGCAGCTTCAACAGGGTTTTGACTGAAGCTTTCTTT.